Each of the 22 T cell receptor beta chains below was sequenced from the same sample in a study of shared clonotypes between healthy human individuals. Sequencing used immunoSEQ multiplex PCR; TCRdb keeps in-frame clones, though not all of them. The sample lists approximately 1,500,000 clones, roughly 96% occurring once. Sequencing was carried out using naive CD4+ T cells sorted from blood. Subset specified: CD45RA+ positively selected. The origin of the receptors is a man younger than 40 in good health.

The J gene is TRBJ1-2, the V gene TRBV6-1; no clear D gene. The CDR3 length is 12 residues. Germline CDR1 MNHNS, CDR2 SASEGT. Between the trimmed V and J ends, which lost 2 bases and 5 bases, there was a span of 6 bases. The CDR3 coding sequence is TGTGCCAGCAGTGAACAGAGGTATGGCTACACCTTC. It encodes CASSEQRYGYTF.

In its sample, this clone was seen a few times. This specimen includes other DNA sequences encoding the same CDR3. The chain employs TRBV5-1 and TRBJ2-1; 7 bases align to TRBD2. CDR1 and CDR2 (germline): SGHRS, YFSETQ. This CDR3 is 16 amino acids long. V lost 0 bases and J lost 0; bases outside the gene matches: 3. The CDR3, as DNA: TGCGCCAGCAGCTTGGCGGGAGGCCTCTCCTACAATGAGCAGTTCTTC. Protein: CASSLAGGLSYNEQFF.

The rearrangement links TRBV21-1 to TRBJ2-1. TRBV21-1 counts as a pseudogene. The CDR3 sequence is 8 residues long. The CDR3 here is CASPLGFF. The CDR3 DNA follows: TGTGCCAGCCCCCTGGGGTTCTTC.

This chain links TRBV11-3 with TRBJ2-1; no clear D gene. The CDR3 sequence is 13 residues long. CDR1 is SGHNT, CDR2 YENEEA, per germline. V was clipped by 5 bases and J by 8 bases, with 13 bases between them. CDR3 loop: CASSPRFGDEQFF. The CDR3 DNA sequence: TGTGCCAGCAGCCCCAGATTTGGAGATGAGCAGTTCTTC.

The genes are TRBV4-3 and TRBJ1-4; no reliable D call. V was shortened by 4 bases and J by 2 bases, with 11 bases between the two germline ends. Germline V gives CDR1 LGHNA, CDR2 YSLEER. The CDR3 has 15 amino acids. CDR3 region: CASSRLVGTNEKLFF. The CDR3 DNA reads as TGCGCCAGCAGCCGCCTTGTGGGGACTAATGAAAAACTGTTTTTT.

V and J are TRBV6-1 and TRBJ2-1, with 9 bases fitting TRBD1. Per germline, CDR1 MNHNS and CDR2 SASEGT. V lost 7 bases, J lost 3 bases, and 7 bases stayed unmatched. This CDR3 region has 15 residues. The CDR3 is CASIPQGALYNEQFF. DNA for the CDR3: TGTGCCAGCATTCCACAGGGGGCACTCTACAATGAGCAGTTCTTC.

The chain combines TRBV11-2 with TRBJ2-1, with D possibly TRBD2 on 6 matching bases. This CDR3 contains 14 residues. The germline gives CDR1 SGHAT, CDR2 FQNNGV. V lost 2 bases and J lost 9, with 14 bases in between. CDR3: CASSLTWREGEQFF. The CDR3 nucleotides are TGTGCCAGCAGCTTAACATGGCGGGAAGGTGAGCAGTTCTTC.

The chain links TRBV2 to TRBJ1-5, with D hard to call. This CDR3 has 14 amino acids. V was pared by 6 bases and J by 0 bases, with 9 bases between. CDR1 is SNHLY and CDR2 is FYNNEI in the germline V gene. The CDR3, as DNA: TGTGCCAGCAGGTTAAGTCATAGCAATCAGCCCCAGCATTTT. Translating gives CASRLSHSNQPQHF. Full variable domain (outside the CDR3, taken from reference TRBV2 and TRBJ1-5): EPEVTQTPSHQVTQMGQEVILRCVPISNHLYFYWYRQILGQKVEFLVSFYNNEISEKSEIFDDQFSVERPDGSNFTLKIRSTKLEDSAMYFCASRLSHSNQPQHFGDGTRLSIL.

The chain links TRBV9 to TRBJ2-1, with 10 bases identical to TRBD2. Germline CDR1 SGDLS, CDR2 YYNGEE. Germline trimming cut 4 bases from V and 2 bases from J; bases unmatched to any gene: 6. This CDR3 spans 16 amino acids. The CDR3 loop is CASSPRTSGPYNEQFF. The CDR3 nucleotides read TGTGCCAGCAGCCCTCGGACTAGCGGACCCTACAATGAGCAGTTCTTC.

V gene TRBV5-8 combines with J gene TRBJ1-3; the match to TRBD1 covers 10 bases. CDR1 is SGHTS and CDR2 is YDEGEE in the germline V gene. Losses at the gene ends were 5 bases for V and 0 bases for J; bases not matched to a gene: 2. The CDR3 sequence is 15 residues long. DNA for the CDR3: TGTGCCAGCAGGAGGGACAGGGGCTCTGGAAACACCATATATTTT. This translates into CASRRDRGSGNTIYF.

The CDR3 sequence is CASSSTGDTEKLFF. The CDR3 DNA reads TGTGCCAGTAGTAGTACAGGGGACACTGAAAAACTGTTTTTT. The gene calls are TRBV19 and TRBJ1-4, with 7 bases identical to TRBD1. The CDR3 is made up of 14 amino acids. J was trimmed by 7 bases and V by 4 bases; bases with no gene match: 6. The germline CDR1 and CDR2 sequences are LNHDA and SQIVND (reference sequence). Looking up the rest from reference TRBV19 and TRBJ1-4 gives the full variable domain: DGGITQSPKYLFRKEGQNVTLSCEQNLNHDAMYWYRQDPGQGLRLIYYSQIVNDFQKGDIAEGYSVSREKKESFPLTVTSAQKNPTAFYLCASSSTGDTEKLFFGSGTQLSVL.

The genes are TRBV2 and TRBJ1-2; D possibly corresponds to TRBD1 (5 bases). Per the germline V gene, CDR1 is SNHLY and CDR2 is FYNNEI. V was pared by 2 bases and J by 7 bases, with 17 bases between. The CDR3 has 15 residues. The CDR3: CASSEIGRQYSGYTF. The CDR3 coding sequence is TGTGCCAGCAGTGAAATAGGGAGACAGTACAGTGGCTACACCTTC.

J is TRBJ1-1 and V is TRBV7-9, with D uncertain. The V and J ends lost 7 bases and 5 bases respectively, with 14 bases between them. This CDR3 spans 13 amino acids. Germline-derived CDR1 and CDR2 are SEHNR and FQNEAQ (reference sequence). In DNA form, the CDR3 reads TGTGCCAGCACCATGAAGGGTGGGACTGAAGCTTTCTTT. It specifies CASTMKGGTEAFF.

This clone was recorded only once. The chain carries TRBV2 and TRBJ2-1; 13 positions match TRBD2. The germline V gene encodes CDR1 SNHLY and CDR2 FYNNEI. The CDR3 totals 16 residues. V was pared by 7 bases and J by 10 bases, with 13 bases of the junction left unmatched. The CDR3 bases are TGTGCCAGCAAACAAAATCGACTAGCGGGAGGAGGGGAGCAGTTCTTC. Its protein is CASKQNRLAGGGEQFF.

The rearrangement joins TRBV4-1 to TRBJ2-7; D is possibly TRBD1 (5 bases). This CDR3 has 15 amino acids. The germline gives CDR1 MGHRA, CDR2 YSYEKL. Trimming pared 1 base from V and 2 bases from J, leaving 12 bases between. As DNA, the CDR3 is TGCGCCAGCAGCCAAGGCCCAGGGATTACCTACGAGCAGTACTTC. The encoded protein is CASSQGPGITYEQYF.

CDR3 sequence: CASSPRLAPYNEQFF. The CDR3 DNA reads TGTGCCAGCAGCCCCCGACTAGCGCCCTACAATGAGCAGTTCTTC. The chain is built from TRBV5-6 and TRBJ2-1; 8 bases match TRBD2. In germline, CDR1 is SGHDT, CDR2 YYEEEE. After removal of 4 bases from V and 2 bases from J, the junction contained 5 bases not matched to a gene. The CDR3 totals 15 residues.

The chain couples TRBV5-6 to TRBJ2-5, with TRBD2 as a possible D gene (6 bases). V lost 5 bases and J lost 2, with 10 bases in between. Germline CDR1 reads SGHDT; CDR2 reads YYEEEE. This CDR3 is built from 13 residues. The CDR3 bases are TGTGCCAGCAGGGGGACTCAGCAAGAGACCCAGTACTTC. Translation gives CASRGTQQETQYF. The entire variable domain, with the rest obtained from reference TRBV5-6 and TRBJ2-5, is as follows: DAGVTQSPTHLIKTRGQQVTLRCSPKSGHDTVSWYQQALGQGPQFIFQYYEEEERQRGNFPDRFSGHQFPNYSSELNVNALLLGDSALYLCASRGTQQETQYFGPGTRLLVL.

The chain uses TRBV2 and TRBJ2-1; D could derive from TRBD1 or TRBD2 (7 bases each). This CDR3 comprises 14 residues. Germline values: CDR1 SNHLY, CDR2 FYNNEI. The ends were cut back, 4 bases at V and 6 bases at J, with 13 bases in the middle. The CDR3 region has the DNA TGTGCCAGCAGTGGCGTCAGGGGGGGCAATGAGCAGTTCTTC. As protein: CASSGVRGGNEQFF.

The genes are TRBV9 and TRBJ2-1, with a possible D match to TRBD1 (5 bases). The CDR3 extends over 16 amino acids. CDR1 is SGDLS and CDR2 is YYNGEE in the germline V gene. V gave up 7 bases and J gave up 0 bases, with 17 bases separating them. The CDR3 here is CASSRQADISYNEQFF. The CDR3 DNA reads as TGTGCCAGCTCGAGGCAGGCGGACATCTCCTACAATGAGCAGTTCTTC.

CDR3 DNA sequence: TGTGCCAGCAGTAACCTAGCTGCTGAGCAGTTCTTC. It specifies CASSNLAAEQFF. V and J are TRBV6-5 and TRBJ2-1; D is perhaps TRBD2 (5 bases). CDR3 length equals 12 residues. Per germline, CDR1 MNHEY and CDR2 SVGAGI. Trimming removed 5 bases at V and 9 bases at J, with 11 bases between.

The V call is TRBV6-1, the J call TRBJ2-1; 7 nucleotides match TRBD2. The germline gives CDR1 MNHNS, CDR2 SASEGT. The CDR3 sequence is 16 residues long. V was pared by 4 bases and J by 0 bases, with 6 bases of the junction left unmatched. The chain's CDR3 is CASSGRTRSSYNEQFF. CDR3 DNA: TGTGCCAGCAGTGGAAGGACTAGGTCCTCCTACAATGAGCAGTTCTTC.

The chain has TRBV6-1 and TRBJ1-1; no firm D call. Trimming left V 5 bases short and J 1 base short, with 8 bases between. Germline V gene sequence: CDR1 MNHNS, CDR2 SASEGT. This CDR3 is built from 13 residues. DNA for the CDR3: TGTGCCAGCAGTCCTGTGGGGAACACTGAAGCTTTCTTT. This translates into CASSPVGNTEAFF.